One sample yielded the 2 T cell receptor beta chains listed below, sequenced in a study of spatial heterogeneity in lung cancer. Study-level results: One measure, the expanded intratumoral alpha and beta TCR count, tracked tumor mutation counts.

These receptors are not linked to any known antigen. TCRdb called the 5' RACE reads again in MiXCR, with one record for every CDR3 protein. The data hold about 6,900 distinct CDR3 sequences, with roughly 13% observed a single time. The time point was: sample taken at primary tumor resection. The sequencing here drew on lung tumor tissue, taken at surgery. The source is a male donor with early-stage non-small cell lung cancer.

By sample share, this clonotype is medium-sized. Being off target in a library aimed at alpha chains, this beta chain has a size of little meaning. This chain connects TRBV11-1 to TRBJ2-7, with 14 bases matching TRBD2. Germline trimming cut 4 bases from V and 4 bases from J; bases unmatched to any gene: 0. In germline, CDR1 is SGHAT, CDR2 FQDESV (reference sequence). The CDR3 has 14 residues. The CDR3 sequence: CASSWTSGRYEQYF. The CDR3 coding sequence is TGTGCCAGCAGCTGGACTAGCGGGAGGTACGAGCAGTACTTC.

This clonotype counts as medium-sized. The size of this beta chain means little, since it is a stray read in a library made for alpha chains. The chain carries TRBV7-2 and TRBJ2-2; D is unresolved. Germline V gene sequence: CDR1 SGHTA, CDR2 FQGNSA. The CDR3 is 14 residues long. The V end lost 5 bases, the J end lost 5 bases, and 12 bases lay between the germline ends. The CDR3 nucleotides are TGTGCCAGCAGCCCCACCAGGTCGACCGGGGAGCTGTTTTTT. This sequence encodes CASSPTRSTGELFF. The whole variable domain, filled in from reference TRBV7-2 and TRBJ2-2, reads GAGVSQSPSNKVTEKGKDVELRCDPISGHTALYWYRQSLGQGLEFLIYFQGNSAPDKSGLPSDRFSAERTGGSVSTLTIQRTQQEDSAVYLCASSPTRSTGELFFGEGSRLTVL.